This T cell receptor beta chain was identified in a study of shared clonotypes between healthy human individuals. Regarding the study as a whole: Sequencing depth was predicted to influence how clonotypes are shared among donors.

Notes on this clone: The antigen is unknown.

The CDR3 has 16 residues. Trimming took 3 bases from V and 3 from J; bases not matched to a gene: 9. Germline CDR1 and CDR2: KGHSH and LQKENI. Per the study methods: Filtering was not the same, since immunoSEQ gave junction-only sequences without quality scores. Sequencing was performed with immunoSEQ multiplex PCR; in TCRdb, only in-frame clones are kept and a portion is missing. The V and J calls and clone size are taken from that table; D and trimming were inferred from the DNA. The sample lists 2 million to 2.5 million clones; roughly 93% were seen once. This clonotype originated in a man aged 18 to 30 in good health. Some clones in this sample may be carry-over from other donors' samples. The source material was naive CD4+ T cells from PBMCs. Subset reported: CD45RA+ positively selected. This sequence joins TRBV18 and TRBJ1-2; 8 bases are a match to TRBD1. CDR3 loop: CASSPQSGGYDYGYTF. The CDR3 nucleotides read TGTGCCAGCTCACCCCAGTCAGGGGGCTATGACTATGGCTACACCTTC.